The clone carrying this TCR beta chain occurred once. Each donor was healthy, and each was a bone marrow donor. Primers: 60 Vbeta forward and 13 Jbeta reverse. The protocol was immunoSEQ multiplex PCR, while the TCRdb copy is restricted to in-frame clones and leaves out a portion. The sample carries some 67,000 clones, around 80% recorded once. The sample comes from a study of cytomegalovirus exposure and HLA in healthy donors. Sequencing was done on a sample of PBMCs. This sequence was found in a woman aged 30 to 39 in good health and CMV-seronegative.

CDR3 nucleotides: TGTGCCAGCAGCTCGGACAGCGTTAGTGAAAAACTGTTTTTT. Protein sequence: CASSSDSVSEKLFF. This chain joins TRBV7-2 and TRBJ1-4, with a tentative D call TRBD1 (6 bases). Between the trimmed V and J ends, which lost 4 bases and 7 bases, there was a span of 13 bases. The CDR3 consists of 14 residues. Per the germline V gene, CDR1 is SGHTA and CDR2 is FQGNSA. Combining the CDR3 with reference TRBV7-2 and TRBJ1-4 gives the whole variable domain GAGVSQSPSNKVTEKGKDVELRCDPISGHTALYWYRQSLGQGLEFLIYFQGNSAPDKSGLPSDRFSAERTGGSVSTLTIQRTQQEDSAVYLCASSSDSVSEKLFFGSGTQLSVL.